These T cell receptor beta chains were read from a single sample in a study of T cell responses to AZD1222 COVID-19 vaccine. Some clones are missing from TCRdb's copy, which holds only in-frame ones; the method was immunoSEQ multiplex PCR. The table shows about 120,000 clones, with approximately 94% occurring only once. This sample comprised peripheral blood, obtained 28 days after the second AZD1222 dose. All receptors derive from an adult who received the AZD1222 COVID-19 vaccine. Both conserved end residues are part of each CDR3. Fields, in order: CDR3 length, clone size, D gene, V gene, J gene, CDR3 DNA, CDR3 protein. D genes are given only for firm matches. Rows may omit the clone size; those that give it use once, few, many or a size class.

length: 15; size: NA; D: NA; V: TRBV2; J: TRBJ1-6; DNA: TGTGCCAGCAGTGACGACAGGTCCCATAATTCACCCCTCCACTTT; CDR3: CASSDDRSHNSPLHF
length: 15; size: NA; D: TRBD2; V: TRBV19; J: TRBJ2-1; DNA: TGTGCCAGTAGTATCTCGAGCGGGGGGCTCGGGGAGCAGTTCTTC; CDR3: CASSISSGGLGEQFF
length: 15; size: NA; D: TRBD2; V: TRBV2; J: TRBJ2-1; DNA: TGTGCCAGCAGTAAAACGGGGGGGTCCTACAATGAGCAGTTCTTC; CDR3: CASSKTGGSYNEQFF
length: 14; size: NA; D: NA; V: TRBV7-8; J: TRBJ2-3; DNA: TGTGCCAGCAGCTTTTCGACTAGCACAGATACGCAGTATTTT; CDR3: CASSFSTSTDTQYF
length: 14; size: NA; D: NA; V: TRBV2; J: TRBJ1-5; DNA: TGTGCCAGCAGTGAAACCCAGGGCGAACAGCCCCAGCATTTT; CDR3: CASSETQGEQPQHF
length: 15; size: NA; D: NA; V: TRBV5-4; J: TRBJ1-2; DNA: TGTGCCAGCAGCTTTGGTGGCCCGTCTAACTATGGCTACACCTTC; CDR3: CASSFGGPSNYGYTF
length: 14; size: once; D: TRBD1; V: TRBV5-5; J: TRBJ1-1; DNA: TGTGCCAGCAGCTTAGGGACAGCAAACACTGAAGCTTTCTTT; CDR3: CASSLGTANTEAFF
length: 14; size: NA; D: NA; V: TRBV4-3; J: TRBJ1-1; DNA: TGCGCCAGCAGCCAAGAACCGGGAATCCTTGAAGCTTTCTTT; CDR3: CASSQEPGILEAFF
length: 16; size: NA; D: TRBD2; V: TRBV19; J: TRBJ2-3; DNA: TGTGCCAGTAGTATAATAGAACGGGGGGGCCAAGATACGCAGTATTTT; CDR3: CASSIIERGGQDTQYF
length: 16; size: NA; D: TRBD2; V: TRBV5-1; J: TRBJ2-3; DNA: TGCGCCAGCAGCTTGAGGGGACTAGCGGGCACAGATACGCAGTATTTT; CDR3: CASSLRGLAGTDTQYF
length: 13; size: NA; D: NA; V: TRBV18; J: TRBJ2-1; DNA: TGTGCCAGCTCACTCAACCTGCTAGGGGGTATGGTCTTC; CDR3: CASSLNLLGGMVF
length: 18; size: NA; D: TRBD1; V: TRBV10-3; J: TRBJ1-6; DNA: TGTGCCATCAGTGAGTCCGTGACAGGGGTTTTTATGAGTTCACCCCTCCACTTT; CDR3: CAISESVTGVFMSSPLHF
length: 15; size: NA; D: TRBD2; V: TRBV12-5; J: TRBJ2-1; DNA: TGTGCTAGCACCCTAGCGGGGGGGCCGGTGGATGAGCAGTTCTTC; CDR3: CASTLAGGPVDEQFF
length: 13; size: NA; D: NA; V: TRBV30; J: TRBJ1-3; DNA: TGTGCCTGGGGGGCCAGCTCTGGAAACACCATATATTTT; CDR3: CAWGASSGNTIYF
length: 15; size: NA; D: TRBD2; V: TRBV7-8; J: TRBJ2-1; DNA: TGTGCCAGCAGAGGCAGCGGGGGCTCCTACAATGAGCAGTTCTTC; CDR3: CASRGSGGSYNEQFF
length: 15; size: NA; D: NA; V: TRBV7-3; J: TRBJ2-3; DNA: TGTGCCAGCAGCTTAGGACCGGAGGTTGGAGATACGCAGTATTTT; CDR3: CASSLGPEVGDTQYF
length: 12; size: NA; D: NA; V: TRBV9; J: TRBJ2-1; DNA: TGTGCCAGCAGCGACCCCTATAATGAGCAGTTCTTC; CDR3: CASSDPYNEQFF
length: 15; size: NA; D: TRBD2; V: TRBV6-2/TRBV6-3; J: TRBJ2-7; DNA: TGTGCCAGCAGTGGACTAGCGGGGGGTACCTACGAGCAGTACTTC; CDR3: CASSGLAGGTYEQYF
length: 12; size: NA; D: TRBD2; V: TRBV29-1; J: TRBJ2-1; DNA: TGCAGCGTTGAAAGGACTAGGGGTGAGCAGTTCTTC; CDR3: CSVERTRGEQFF
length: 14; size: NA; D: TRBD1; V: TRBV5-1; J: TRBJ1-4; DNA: TGCGCCAGCAGCCTAAGGACAGGGTATGAAAAACTGTTTTTT; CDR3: CASSLRTGYEKLFF
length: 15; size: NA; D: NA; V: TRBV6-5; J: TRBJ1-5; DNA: TGTGCCAGCAGTTTTACAGGGAAGAGCAATCAGCCCCAGCATTTT; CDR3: CASSFTGKSNQPQHF
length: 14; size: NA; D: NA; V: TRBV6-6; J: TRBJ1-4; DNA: TGTGCCAGCAGCCCGGGGGCTTCTCCTGAAAAACTGTTTTTT; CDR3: CASSPGASPEKLFF
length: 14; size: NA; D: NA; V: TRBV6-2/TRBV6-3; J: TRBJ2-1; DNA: TGTGCCAGCAGTTACCTAGAGGCTTCCAATGAGCAGTTCTTC; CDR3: CASSYLEASNEQFF
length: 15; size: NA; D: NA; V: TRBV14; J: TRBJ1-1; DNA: TGTGCCAGCAGCCAAGTCCCCCTTGGCCACACTGAAGCTTTCTTT; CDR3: CASSQVPLGHTEAFF
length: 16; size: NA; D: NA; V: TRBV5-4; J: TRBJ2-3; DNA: TGTGCCAGCAGCTTCAACTTCGGGGTCAGGACAGATACGCAGTATTTT; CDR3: CASSFNFGVRTDTQYF
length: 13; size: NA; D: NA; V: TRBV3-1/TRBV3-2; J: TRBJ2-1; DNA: TGTGCCAGCAGCCAGGGTGACGTCCTAGGGCAGTTCTTC; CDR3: CASSQGDVLGQFF
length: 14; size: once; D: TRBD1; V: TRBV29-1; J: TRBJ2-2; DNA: TGCAGCGTCTCATATGGGACAGGGGCCGGGGAGCTGTTTTTT; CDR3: CSVSYGTGAGELFF
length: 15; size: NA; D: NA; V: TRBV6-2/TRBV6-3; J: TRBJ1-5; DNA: TGTGCCAGCAGTTACCCCTTTGGGCTCAATCAGCCCCAGCATTTT; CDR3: CASSYPFGLNQPQHF
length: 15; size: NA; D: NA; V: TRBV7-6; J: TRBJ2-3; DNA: TGTGCCAGCAGCTTAGCGAGGGAGGGCACAGATACGCAGTATTTT; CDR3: CASSLAREGTDTQYF
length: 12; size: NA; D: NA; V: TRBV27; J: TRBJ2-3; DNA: TGTGCCAGCAGTCAGAGGGCAGATACGCAGTATTTT; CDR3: CASSQRADTQYF
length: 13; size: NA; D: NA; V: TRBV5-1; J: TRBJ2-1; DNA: TGCGCCAGCAGCTTGCGCGTGGAGGGTGAGCAGTTCTTC; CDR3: CASSLRVEGEQFF
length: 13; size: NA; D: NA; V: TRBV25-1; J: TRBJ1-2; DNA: TGTGCCACCAGGCCCGGGGGAGCTGATGGCTACACCTTC; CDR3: CATRPGGADGYTF
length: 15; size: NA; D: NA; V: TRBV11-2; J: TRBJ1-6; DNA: TGTGCCAGCAGCTCGGACCCTTTCGGTAATTCACCCCTCCACTTT; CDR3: CASSSDPFGNSPLHF
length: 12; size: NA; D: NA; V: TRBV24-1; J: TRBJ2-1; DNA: TGTGCCACCAGTGGAAAAGGTGGAGGGCAGTTCTTC; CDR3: CATSGKGGGQFF
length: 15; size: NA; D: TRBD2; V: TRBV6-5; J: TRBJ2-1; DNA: TGTGCCAGCAGTCCAGCGGGAGGCCGGGTAAATGAGCAGTTCTTC; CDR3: CASSPAGGRVNEQFF
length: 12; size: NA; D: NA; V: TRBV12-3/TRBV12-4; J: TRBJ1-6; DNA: TGTGCCAGCAGTGGCCAGGGTTCACCCCTCCACTTT; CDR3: CASSGQGSPLHF
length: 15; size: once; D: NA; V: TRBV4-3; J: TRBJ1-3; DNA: TGCGCCAGCAGCCAAGATATTGAGACCCGAAACACCATATATTTT; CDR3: CASSQDIETRNTIYF
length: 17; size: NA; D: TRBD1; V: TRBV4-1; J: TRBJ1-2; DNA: TGCGCCAGCAGCCAACGAACGGATCGGACAGGGACCTATGGCTACACCTTC; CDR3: CASSQRTDRTGTYGYTF
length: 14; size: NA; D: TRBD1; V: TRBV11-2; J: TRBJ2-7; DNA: TGTGCCAGCAGCAACCACAGGGGGGAGTACGAGCAGTACTTC; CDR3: CASSNHRGEYEQYF
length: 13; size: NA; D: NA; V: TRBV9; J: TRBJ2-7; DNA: TGTGCCAGCAGCGTCCGGGTGGAAGGGGAGCAGTACTTC; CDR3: CASSVRVEGEQYF
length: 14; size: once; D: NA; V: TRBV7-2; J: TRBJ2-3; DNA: TGTGCCAGCGAGACAGGTGCTATTACAGATACGCAGTATTTT; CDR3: CASETGAITDTQYF
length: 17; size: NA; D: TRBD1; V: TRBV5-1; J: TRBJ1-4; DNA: TGCGCCAGCAGCTTGGGGTCCGGGGACAGGGCTGCTGAAAAACTGTTTTTT; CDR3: CASSLGSGDRAAEKLFF
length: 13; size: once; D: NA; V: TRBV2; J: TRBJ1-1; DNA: TGTGCCAGCATCGATCGGAGGAACACTGAAGCTTTCTTT; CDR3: CASIDRRNTEAFF
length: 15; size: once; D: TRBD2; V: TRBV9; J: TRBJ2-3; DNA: TGTGCCAGCAGCTCAGGGACTAGCGGCACAGATACGCAGTATTTT; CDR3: CASSSGTSGTDTQYF
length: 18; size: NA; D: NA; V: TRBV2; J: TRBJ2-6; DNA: TGTGCCAGCAGTGTGGGGTCGGGGGCCTACTCTGGGGCCAACGTCCTGACTTTC; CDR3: CASSVGSGAYSGANVLTF
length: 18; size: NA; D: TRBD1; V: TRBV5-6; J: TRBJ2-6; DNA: TGTGCCAGCAGCTCTCCGGGACAGGGGGCTTCTGGGGCCAACGTCCTGACTTTC; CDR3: CASSSPGQGASGANVLTF
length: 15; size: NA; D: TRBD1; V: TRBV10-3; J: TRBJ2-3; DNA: TGTGCCATCAGTGAGCAAGACAGGGGCACAGATACGCAGTATTTT; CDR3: CAISEQDRGTDTQYF
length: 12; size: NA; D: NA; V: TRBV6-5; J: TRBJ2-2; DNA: TGTGCCAGCATTGGGAACACCGGGGAGCTGTTTTTT; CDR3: CASIGNTGELFF
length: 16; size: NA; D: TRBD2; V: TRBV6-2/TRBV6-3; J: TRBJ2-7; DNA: TGTGCCAGCAGCGAGGCAGGAGCGGGAGGCCCCTACGAGCAGTACTTC; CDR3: CASSEAGAGGPYEQYF
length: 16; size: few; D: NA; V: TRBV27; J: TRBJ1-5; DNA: TGTGCCAGCAGTTCCTGGACGGGGATAGGGAATCAGCCCCAGCATTTT; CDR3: CASSSWTGIGNQPQHF
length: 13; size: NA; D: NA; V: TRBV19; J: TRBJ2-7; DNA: TGTGCCAGTAGTATTTCAGAAACCTACGAGCAGTACTTC; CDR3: CASSISETYEQYF
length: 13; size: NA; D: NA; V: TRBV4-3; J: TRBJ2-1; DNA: TGCGCCAGCAGCCAAGATCGGGCCCCGGAGCAGTTCTTC; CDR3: CASSQDRAPEQFF
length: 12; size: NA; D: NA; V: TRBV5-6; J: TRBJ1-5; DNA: TGTGCCAGCAGCTTGGGACCGGGGCCCCAGCATTTT; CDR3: CASSLGPGPQHF
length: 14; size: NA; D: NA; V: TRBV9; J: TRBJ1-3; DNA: TGTGCCAGCAGCGTATCAGGGGTTGGAAACACCATATATTTT; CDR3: CASSVSGVGNTIYF
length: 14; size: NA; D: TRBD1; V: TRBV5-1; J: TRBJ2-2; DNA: TGCGCCAGCAGCTTAGGACAGGGGAACGGGGAGCTGTTTTTT; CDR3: CASSLGQGNGELFF